This T cell receptor (beta chain) was identified in a study of T cell changes during pregnancy in multiple sclerosis. TCRdb's table, derived via immunoSEQ multiplex PCR, lists solely in-frame clones and lacks some. This sample has some 80,000 clones; nearly 95% occur once, and the top ten carry around 1%. This clonotype was obtained from a female donor with multiple sclerosis, enrolled in a pregnancy study. This specimen consisted of peripheral blood, obtained in the second trimester of pregnancy.

In DNA form, the CDR3 reads TGTGCCAGCAGCTTGGGACTAGCGATCCAAGAGACCCAGTACTTC. This gives the protein CASSLGLAIQETQYF. The J gene is TRBJ2-5, the V gene TRBV5-6; 8 nucleotides match TRBD2. CDR1 and CDR2 from the germline V gene are SGHDT and YYEEEE. This CDR3 spans 15 amino acids. V dropped 0 bases and J dropped 1; count of bases not matched to a gene: 2.